This T cell receptor beta chain came from a study of T cells after yellow fever vaccination. General study findings and limits: A small proportion of clonotypes was detected in both the CD4 and CD8 compartments. Reappearance after the booster was observed for most primary-vaccination clones (roughly 95% CD4, almost 90% CD8).

Germline V gene data show CDR1 as SGHTA and CDR2 as FQGNSA. The CDR3 consists of 13 residues. V was shortened by 1 base and J by 9 bases, with 7 bases between the two germline ends. TCRdb independently ran MiXCR on the 5' RACE reads; one entry per CDR3 protein. The table has 300,000 to 400,000 distinct CDR3 sequences, about 10% seen once. A word on this clonotype: As yet, its antigen is unknown.

The sequence was obtained from a man aged 18 to 30 who received the YFV17D yellow fever vaccine. This specimen was CD4+ T cells sorted from PBMCs, taken 45 days after the yellow fever booster vaccination. This chain uses TRBV7-2 with TRBJ1-6, with D unresolved. The CDR3 loop reads CASSLEGGSPLHF. The CDR3 DNA reads as TGTGCCAGCAGCTTAGAGGGTGGTTCACCCCTCCACTTT. The variable domain in full, with the rest retrieved from reference TRBV7-2 and TRBJ1-6, is GAGVSQSPSNKVTEKGKDVELRCDPISGHTALYWYRQSLGQGLEFLIYFQGNSAPDKSGLPSDRFSAERTGGSVSTLTIQRTQQEDSAVYLCASSLEGGSPLHFGNGTRLTVT.